This record looks at one T cell receptor (beta chain) sequence and its context. Its antigen is currently unknown. This sample is drawn from a study of blood T cells in healthy people across ages. Staff drew roughly 10 milliliters of peripheral blood from each donor. The use of a sample-barcoded 5' primer and a J-beta primer mix characterized a second PCR of about 6 to 11 cycles. TCRdb re-analysed the 5' RACE reads in MiXCR, keeping a single row per CDR3 protein. Of 1,800,000 or so distinct CDR3 sequences in the sample, 39% were seen once. Trimming cost V 5 bases and J 7 bases; bases outside gene matches: 7. Germline CDR1 is ENHRY and CDR2 is SYGVKD. This CDR3 has 14 residues. Study conclusions and caveats: Diversity of TCR beta per million T cells declined in a roughly linear way with age. Both naive CD4+ cell counts and diversity were greater in long-lived donors than in aged donors.

The source of this sequence is a human donor in good health. Source material: blood. The chain recombines TRBV10-3 with TRBJ1-5; 8 nucleotides agree with TRBD1. CDR3 loop: CAISKDRVQQPQHF. CDR3 coding DNA: TGTGCCATCAGTAAGGACAGGGTTCAGCAGCCCCAGCATTTT.